What follows describes a single T cell receptor (beta chain). This clonotype turned up a few times. Its recognized antigen is unknown. No base qualities exist here, and no much larger clone lies one base off it. V loses 1 base of germline sequence and J loses 6 bases, and the interval between the two ends is 18 bases. Based on the germline V gene, the CDR1 and CDR2 sequences are MDHEN and SYDVKM. From the cysteine up to the phenylalanine, the CDR3 has a length of 17 residues. Left in the record is the CDR3 DNA by itself, 51 bases read in frame from the first base. The sample originates from a study of CD8 T cells in ankylosing spondylitis (dated 2017 in TCRdb). General notes on the study: The study profiled T cell receptor beta repertoires in healthy donors and ankylosing spondylitis patients to find disease-linked TCR variants. The whole study cohort included 108 healthy donors and roughly 24 ankylosing spondylitis patients. Peripheral blood samples were taken, and synovial fluid was additionally collected from ankylosing spondylitis patients.

The investigation overall reported the following: According to the report, matched synovial fluid samples from ankylosing spondylitis patients were significantly enriched for the disease-linked clones. Some motif variants had previously been reported in the synovial fluid and blood of reactive arthritis patients, which suggests shared mechanisms of disease initiation. The disease-linked clones had a CD8+ phenotype and were found at relatively low frequencies in peripheral blood. A TCR beta motif of about 8 highly homologous amino acid variants appeared characteristic of blood from ankylosing spondylitis patients.

Data came from an Illumina HiSeq 2500. TCR beta libraries were prepared by quantitative 5'-RACE with molecular barcodes. The original methods were these. Disease-linked TCR variants were identified with a new computational method built on a probabilistic model of VDJ rearrangement. TCRdb reanalyzed the raw reads on its own, using fastp at Q25 for trimming and MiXCR for clone calling, and kept in-frame beta chains. Rows with one shared CDR3 protein collapse into an entry with the most common genes and DNA. Here the V and J calls rest on TCRdb's processing, not on the authors' analysis. The sample records approximately 35,000 distinct CDR3 sequences, 9.5% to 11% of which are singletons. The ten most abundant clones make up around 21% of the sample. Synovial fluid samples and blood samples obtained from the same ankylosing spondylitis patients were matched.

The chain couples TRBV28 to TRBJ1-4; the D gene is perhaps TRBD1, on 5 matching bases. The sequenced sample was synovial fluid, either unsorted or a sorted T cell fraction (not recorded which). The receptor's source is a male donor with ankylosing spondylitis. The DNA sequence is TGTGCCAGCAGTTTATTTAAGGGCCGGCAGGGAGATGAAAAACTGTTTTTT. This codes for CASSLFKGRQGDEKLFF.